This is a list of T cell receptor beta chains from one sample in a study of a mutant IDH1 vaccine in newly diagnosed glioma. Sequenced by immunoSEQ multiplex PCR; TCRdb stores in-frame clones only, minus some. The sample carries around 50,000 clones, approximately 81% recorded once. Which antigens these TCRs recognize remains unknown. The sample was PBMCs, taken from a glioma patient whose treatment included an IDH1 peptide vaccine. These receptors came from a young woman with glioma. Both conserved end residues are part of each CDR3. The order of the fields is clone size, J gene, V gene, D gene, CDR3 protein, CDR3 DNA. The D gene is left open where the match is weak. A clone size is listed for some rows: how often the clone was seen (once, few, many), or a class if it is expanded.

. TRBJ2-1 TRBV6-4 TRBD2 CASSDHLAVSYNEQFF TGTGCCAGCAGTGACCATCTAGCGGTCTCCTACAATGAGCAGTTCTTC
. TRBJ1-2 TRBV27 TRBD1 CASSLSFTGGRDGYTF TGTGCCAGCAGTTTATCCTTTACAGGGGGCAGAGATGGCTACACCTTC
few TRBJ1-1 TRBV29-1 . CSVEGRSEAFF TGCAGCGTTGAAGGACGGTCTGAAGCTTTCTTT
few TRBJ1-1 TRBV5-1 . CASSLELPSEAFF TGCGCCAGCAGCTTGGAACTTCCTTCAGAAGCTTTCTTT
. TRBJ2-7 TRBV27 . CASSLSRQYYEQYF TGTGCCAGCAGTTTATCCCGACAGTACTACGAGCAGTACTTC
. TRBJ1-1 TRBV7-8 . CASSLLENTEAFF TGTGCCAGCAGCTTACTAGAGAACACTGAAGCTTTCTTT
. TRBJ1-1 TRBV12-2 . CASRSPLRRDRDTEAFF TGTGCAAGTCGCTCCCCGCTCCGCCGGGACAGGGACACTGAAGCTTTCTTT
. TRBJ2-7 TRBV10-3 . CAISELGQDKGPYEQYF TGTGCCATCAGTGAATTAGGGCAGGACAAGGGCCCCTACGAGCAGTACTTC
few TRBJ1-5 TRBV19 . CASKPGVSNQPQHF TGTGCCAGTAAGCCAGGGGTTAGCAATCAGCCCCAGCATTTT
. TRBJ1-2 TRBV23-1 TRBD1 CASSQSKRLETGVRRYGYTF TGCGCCAGCAGTCAATCTAAGCGGCTGGAGACAGGGGTTCGTCGCTATGGCTACACCTTC
. TRBJ2-7 TRBV9 TRBD2 CASSPGLAGPYEQYF TGTGCCAGCAGCCCGGGACTAGCGGGGCCCTACGAGCAGTACTTC
medium-sized TRBJ1-4 TRBV5-6 . CASSLALGVTNEKLFF TGTGCCAGCAGCTTGGCCCTCGGGGTCACTAATGAAAAACTGTTTTTT
. TRBJ2-5 TRBV25-1 . CASSEWGGETQYF TGTGCCAGCAGTGAATGGGGTGGAGAGACCCAGTACTTC
. TRBJ1-6 TRBV4-1 . CASSQDWLRGRALHF TGCGCCAGCAGCCAAGATTGGCTGAGGGGCAGGGCCCTCCACTTT
. TRBJ2-2 TRBV6-5 . CASSYTDVVTGELFF TGTGCCAGCAGTTACACCGACGTTGTGACCGGGGAGCTGTTTTTT
. TRBJ2-3 TRBV11-1 . CASSRTWDTQYF TGTGCCAGCAGCCGGACCTGGGATACGCAGTATTTT
. TRBJ1-5 TRBV10-3 . CAIGGNQPQHF TGTGCCATCGGGGGCAATCAGCCCCAGCATTTT
few TRBJ2-5 TRBV30 . CAWSGWATQETQYF TGTGCCTGGAGTGGGTGGGCGACTCAAGAGACCCAGTACTTC
. TRBJ2-7 TRBV2 . CASSPFRGRGPEQYF TGTGCCAGCAGCCCTTTTCGGGGGAGAGGTCCCGAGCAGTACTTC
once TRBJ2-3 TRBV7-6 TRBD2 CASSFLAGGADTQYF TGTGCCAGCAGCTTCTTGGCGGGGGGTGCAGATACGCAGTATTTT
once TRBJ2-5 TRBV6-1 . CASSGSGGPSQETQYF TGTGCCAGCAGTGGCTCAGGGGGGCCCTCCCAAGAGACCCAGTACTTC
. TRBJ2-2 TRBV9 . CASSPVPGELFF TGTGCCAGCAGCCCCGTGCCCGGGGAGCTGTTTTTT
. TRBJ1-4 TRBV6-5 . CASSYSRVSEKLFF TGTGCCAGCAGTTATAGCAGGGTGAGCGAAAAACTGTTTTTT
. TRBJ1-2 TRBV4-3 . CASSQDLQVAYGYTF TGCGCCAGCAGCCAAGATCTCCAGGTAGCGTATGGCTACACCTTC
. TRBJ1-4 TRBV6-5 . CASSYSRGTPEKLFF TGTGCCAGCAGTTACTCGAGAGGGACCCCCGAAAAACTGTTTTTT
. TRBJ2-7 TRBV11-3 TRBD1 CASRGDRVFF TGTGCCAGCAGAGGGGACAGGGTGTTCTTC
. TRBJ1-5 TRBV6-5 TRBD1 CASSSGQGLQPQHF TGTGCCAGCAGTTCAGGACAGGGGCTTCAGCCCCAGCATTTT
. TRBJ2-1 TRBV9 TRBD2 CASSSSGVSYNEQFF TGTGCCAGCAGCTCTAGCGGGGTATCCTACAATGAGCAGTTCTTC
once TRBJ2-1 TRBV2 . CATRRASKVGNEQFF TGTGCCACTCGGAGGGCTAGCAAGGTGGGGAATGAGCAGTTCTTC
. TRBJ1-2 TRBV2 . CASPDTLGNYGYTF TGTGCCAGCCCGGACACCCTGGGGAACTATGGCTACACCTTC
. TRBJ1-1 TRBV11-2 . CASRRINTEAFF TGTGCCAGCCGCCGGATCAACACTGAAGCTTTCTTT
once TRBJ2-7 TRBV6-1 . CASREGRWQYF TGTGCCAGCAGGGAAGGGCGCTGGCAGTACTTC
. TRBJ1-3 TRBV18 . CASSPRESGNTIYF TGTGCCAGCTCACCCAGGGAGTCTGGAAACACCATATATTTT
. TRBJ2-1 TRBV7-8 . CASSLGRGGYNEQFF TGTGCCAGCAGCTTAGGTCGGGGCGGTTACAATGAGCAGTTCTTC
once TRBJ1-2 TRBV30 . CAWTVEGYYGYTF TGTGCCTGGACAGTAGAAGGCTACTATGGCTACACCTTC
. TRBJ2-7 TRBV5-1 TRBD1 CASSSGTVDYEQYF TGCGCCAGCAGCTCGGGGACAGTCGACTACGAGCAGTACTTC
. TRBJ2-7 TRBV18 . CASSPTVNYEQYF TGTGCCAGCTCACCGACAGTCAACTACGAGCAGTACTTC